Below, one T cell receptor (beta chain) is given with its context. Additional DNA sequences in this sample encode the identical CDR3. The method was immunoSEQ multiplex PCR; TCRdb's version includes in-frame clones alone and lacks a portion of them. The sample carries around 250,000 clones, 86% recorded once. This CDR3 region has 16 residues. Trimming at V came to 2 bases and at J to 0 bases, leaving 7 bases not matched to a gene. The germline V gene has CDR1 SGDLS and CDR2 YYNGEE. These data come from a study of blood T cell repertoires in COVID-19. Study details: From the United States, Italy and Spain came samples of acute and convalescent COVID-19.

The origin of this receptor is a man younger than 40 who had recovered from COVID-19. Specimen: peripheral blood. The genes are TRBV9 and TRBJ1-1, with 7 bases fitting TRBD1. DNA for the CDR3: TGTGCCAGCAGCGTCGGAACAGGGGTCATGAACACTGAAGCTTTCTTT. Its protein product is CASSVGTGVMNTEAFF.